The rows below give T cell receptor beta chains drawn from one sample of a study of beta chain features in type 1 diabetes. Generated by immunoSEQ multiplex PCR, the TCRdb table keeps only in-frame clones and is missing some. The sample has 200,000 to 250,000 clones, under 70% seen once; the top ten hold around 0.05%. The sample comprised naive CD4+ T cells from blood. The receptors here all came from a man aged 30 to 45 in good health. Both conserved end residues are part of each CDR3. The D gene is left open where the match is weak. Rows give clone size only sometimes, using once, few, many, or a class for an expanded clone.

d_gene	abundance	j_gene	v_gene	CDR3aa	CDR3nt
TRBD1	-	TRBJ2-7	TRBV7-9	CASSSPGQTAGEQYF	TGTGCCAGCAGCTCACCGGGACAGACCGCCGGCGAGCAGTACTTC
TRBD2	few	TRBJ2-1	TRBV9	CASSVVGTSANEQFF	TGTGCCAGCAGCGTAGTGGGGACTAGCGCCAATGAGCAGTTCTTC
-	-	TRBJ2-1	TRBV4-3	CASSQFGRSSYNEQFF	TGCGCCAGCAGCCAATTCGGCAGGAGCTCCTACAATGAGCAGTTCTTC
-	-	TRBJ2-5	TRBV5-1	CASSLGRGHDRETQYF	TGCGCCAGCAGCTTGGGAAGGGGTCACGACCGGGAGACCCAGTACTTC
-	-	TRBJ2-1	TRBV30	CAWNWGGNEQFF	TGTGCCTGGAACTGGGGCGGGAATGAGCAGTTCTTC
-	once	TRBJ2-7	TRBV7-9	CASSSPTDSYEQYF	TGTGCCAGCAGCTCCCCGACGGATTCCTACGAGCAGTACTTC
-	-	TRBJ2-1	TRBV10-3	CAISAGNYNEQFF	TGTGCCATCAGTGCTGGGAACTACAATGAGCAGTTCTTC
TRBD1	-	TRBJ2-7	TRBV7-2	CASSTGQGAAEQYF	TGTGCCAGCAGTACGGGACAGGGGGCGGCCGAGCAGTACTTC
-	few	TRBJ2-7	TRBV29-1	CSVVLAGMGQYF	TGCAGCGTTGTATTGGCGGGCATGGGCCAGTACTTC
TRBD2	-	TRBJ2-5	TRBV25-1	CASRNSGGQQETQYF	TGTGCCAGCAGGAATAGCGGGGGGCAACAAGAGACCCAGTACTTC
-	-	TRBJ2-1	TRBV19	CASSGLASYNEQFF	TGTGCCAGTAGTGGTCTGGCTTCCTACAATGAGCAGTTCTTC
-	-	TRBJ1-1	TRBV30	CAWSPRGEAFF	TGTGCCTGGAGTCCCAGGGGAGAAGCTTTCTTT
-	-	TRBJ1-2	TRBV30	CAWSNPGLRTGYTF	TGTGCCTGGAGTAATCCAGGGCTAAGGACGGGCTACACCTTC
-	few	TRBJ2-1	TRBV30	CAWSVGFSSYNEQFF	TGTGCCTGGAGTGTAGGCTTTAGCTCCTACAATGAGCAGTTCTTC
TRBD1	few	TRBJ1-2	TRBV7-9	CASSQGQDYGYTF	TGTGCCAGCAGCCAAGGACAGGACTATGGCTACACCTTC
-	-	TRBJ2-7	TRBV4-3	CASSQAFSFYEQYF	TGCGCCAGCAGCCAAGCCTTCAGCTTCTACGAGCAGTACTTC
-	-	TRBJ2-5	TRBV30	CAWSVRPLEETQYF	TGTGCCTGGAGTGTACGGCCTTTGGAAGAGACCCAGTACTTC
TRBD2	few	TRBJ2-5	TRBV30	CAWSTGLAGLETQYF	TGTGCCTGGAGTACTGGACTAGCGGGGTTGGAGACCCAGTACTTC
-	once	TRBJ2-7	TRBV7-2	CASSLGGAGANEQYF	TGTGCCAGCAGCTTAGGAGGGGCAGGGGCCAACGAGCAGTACTTC
-	-	TRBJ2-5	TRBV30	CAWSQPQETQYF	TGTGCCTGGAGCCAGCCCCAAGAGACCCAGTACTTC
TRBD1	-	TRBJ2-5	TRBV10-3	CAISHDRVGETQYF	TGTGCCATCAGCCATGACAGGGTGGGAGAGACCCAGTACTTC
-	-	TRBJ2-7	TRBV7-2	CASSPQPGYEQYF	TGTGCCAGCAGCCCCCAACCGGGCTACGAGCAGTACTTC
-	-	TRBJ2-5	TRBV5-1	CASSLGQPQETQYF	TGCGCCAGCAGCTTGGGGCAGCCCCAAGAGACCCAGTACTTC
-	-	TRBJ2-5	TRBV28	CASRLRVAPQETQYF	TGTGCCAGCAGACTTCGGGTAGCTCCACAAGAGACCCAGTACTTC
-	-	TRBJ2-1	TRBV30	CAWRAAQGSSYNEQFF	TGTGCCTGGAGGGCCGCGCAGGGGAGCTCCTACAATGAGCAGTTCTTC
-	-	TRBJ1-3	TRBV25-1	CASSLGNTIYF	TGTGCCAGCAGTCTAGGAAACACCATATATTTT
TRBD2	-	TRBJ2-1	TRBV29-1	CSVEGTSGRPRNEQFF	TGCAGCGTTGAGGGGACTAGCGGGAGGCCGAGGAATGAGCAGTTCTTC
-	-	TRBJ2-1	TRBV5-1	CASSLGDGYNEQFF	TGCGCCAGCAGCTTGGGGGACGGATACAATGAGCAGTTCTTC
TRBD1	-	TRBJ1-1	TRBV30	CAWSRDRGSTEAFF	TGTGCCTGGAGTAGGGACAGGGGATCCACTGAAGCTTTCTTT
-	-	TRBJ2-7	TRBV6-1	CASSPGPSYEQYF	TGTGCCAGCAGTCCCGGGCCCTCCTACGAGCAGTACTTC
-	-	TRBJ2-5	TRBV29-1	CSVPYREKRETQYF	TGCAGCGTCCCCTACAGGGAGAAAAGGGAGACCCAGTACTTC
TRBD1	few	TRBJ2-6	TRBV29-1	CSVLQGTGANVLTF	TGCAGCGTTTTACAGGGGACAGGGGCCAACGTCCTGACTTTC